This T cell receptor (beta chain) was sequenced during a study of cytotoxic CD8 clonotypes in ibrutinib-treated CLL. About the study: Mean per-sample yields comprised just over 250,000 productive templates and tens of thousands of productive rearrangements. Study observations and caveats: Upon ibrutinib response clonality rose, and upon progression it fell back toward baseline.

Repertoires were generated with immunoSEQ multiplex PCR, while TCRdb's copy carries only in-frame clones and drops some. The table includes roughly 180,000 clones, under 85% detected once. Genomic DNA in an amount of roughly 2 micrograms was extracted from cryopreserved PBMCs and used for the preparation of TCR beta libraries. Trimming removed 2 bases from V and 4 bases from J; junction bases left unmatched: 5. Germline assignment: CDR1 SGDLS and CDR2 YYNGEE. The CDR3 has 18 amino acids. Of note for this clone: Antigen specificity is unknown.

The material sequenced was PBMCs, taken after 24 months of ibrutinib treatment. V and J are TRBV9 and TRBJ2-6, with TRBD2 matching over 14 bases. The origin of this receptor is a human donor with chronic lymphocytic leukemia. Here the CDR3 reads CASSVRTSGRTGANVLTF. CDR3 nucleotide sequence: TGTGCCAGCAGCGTGCGGACTAGCGGGAGGACCGGGGCCAACGTCCTGACTTTC. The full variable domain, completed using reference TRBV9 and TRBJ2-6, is DSGVTQTPKHLITATGQRVTLRCSPRSGDLSVYWYQQSLDQGLQFLIQYYNGEERAKGNILERFSAQQFPDLHSELNLSSLELGDSALYFCASSVRTSGRTGANVLTFGAGSRLTVL.